A selection of T cell receptor beta chains follows, all from one sample in a study of cytotoxic CD8 clonotypes in ibrutinib-treated CLL. The assay was immunoSEQ multiplex PCR, and TCRdb's table has in-frame clones only and misses some. The table includes about 160,000 clones, approximately 77% detected once. The sequenced sample was PBMCs, obtained after 12 months of ibrutinib treatment. All receptors come from a human donor with chronic lymphocytic leukemia. The conserved cysteine and the conserved F or W are not part of the CDR3 here. Size tells how often a clone was seen (once, few, many) or the class of an expanded clone, and some rows leave it out.

v_gene: TRBV5-1; abundance: -; j_gene: TRBJ2-7; CDR3aa: ASTWQGGSAEQY
v_gene: TRBV7-2; abundance: -; j_gene: TRBJ2-7; CDR3aa: ASSLAGQGVSEQY
v_gene: TRBV4-3; abundance: -; j_gene: TRBJ1-6; CDR3aa: ASSQAPGRGTAPSPLH
v_gene: TRBV5-4; abundance: -; j_gene: TRBJ2-1; CDR3aa: ASSAWGLAASYNEQF
v_gene: TRBV6-6; abundance: few; j_gene: TRBJ2-7; CDR3aa: ASSNTKSGGAYEQY
v_gene: TRBV2; abundance: -; j_gene: TRBJ2-5; CDR3aa: ASSEAHSLGATQY
v_gene: TRBV29-1; abundance: -; j_gene: TRBJ1-2; CDR3aa: SVDGSPNYGYT
v_gene: TRBV19; abundance: -; j_gene: TRBJ2-3; CDR3aa: ASSDSGRGLTDTQY
v_gene: TRBV27; abundance: -; j_gene: TRBJ2-2; CDR3aa: ASRRGQGNTGELF
v_gene: TRBV7-2; abundance: -; j_gene: TRBJ2-7; CDR3aa: ASSRTSGSYEQY
v_gene: TRBV7-2; abundance: -; j_gene: TRBJ1-5; CDR3aa: ASSFGGSSNQPQH
v_gene: TRBV19; abundance: -; j_gene: TRBJ1-5; CDR3aa: ASSISTGFYQPQH
v_gene: TRBV28; abundance: -; j_gene: TRBJ1-1; CDR3aa: ASSSAAGTGGSAEAF
v_gene: TRBV28; abundance: -; j_gene: TRBJ2-7; CDR3aa: ASSGPNSYEQY
v_gene: TRBV6-5; abundance: -; j_gene: TRBJ2-1; CDR3aa: ASTGNYYNEQF
v_gene: TRBV5-6; abundance: -; j_gene: TRBJ2-5; CDR3aa: ASSLPGQGTGTQY
v_gene: TRBV29-1; abundance: few; j_gene: TRBJ2-3; CDR3aa: SGGQGATDTQY
v_gene: TRBV29-1; abundance: -; j_gene: TRBJ2-1; CDR3aa: SVSGNNEQF
v_gene: TRBV28; abundance: -; j_gene: TRBJ2-1; CDR3aa: ASSSPSGIRTNEQF
v_gene: TRBV5-1; abundance: -; j_gene: TRBJ2-7; CDR3aa: ASSPGTGRVEQY
v_gene: TRBV18; abundance: -; j_gene: TRBJ2-1; CDR3aa: ASSPRLGDLNNEQF
v_gene: TRBV7-2; abundance: -; j_gene: TRBJ2-1; CDR3aa: ASRGGGRILNEQF
v_gene: TRBV29-1; abundance: -; j_gene: TRBJ2-2; CDR3aa: SVLELQGGELF
v_gene: TRBV2; abundance: few; j_gene: TRBJ1-4; CDR3aa: ASSGPGSATNEKLF
v_gene: TRBV27; abundance: -; j_gene: TRBJ1-1; CDR3aa: ASSLATGWKPEAF
v_gene: TRBV7-2; abundance: -; j_gene: TRBJ1-2; CDR3aa: ASSEIGQNYGYT
v_gene: TRBV7-2; abundance: few; j_gene: TRBJ1-5; CDR3aa: ASSFGMNAQPQH
v_gene: TRBV28; abundance: -; j_gene: TRBJ2-6; CDR3aa: ASSSGANVLT
v_gene: TRBV19; abundance: once; j_gene: TRBJ1-2; CDR3aa: ASTPTYREGWGYT
v_gene: TRBV11-3; abundance: -; j_gene: TRBJ2-2; CDR3aa: ASSPPGQYTGELF
v_gene: TRBV2; abundance: -; j_gene: TRBJ2-7; CDR3aa: ASSPQGGSLYEQY
v_gene: TRBV7-2; abundance: -; j_gene: TRBJ2-7; CDR3aa: ASSLTSGYEQY
v_gene: TRBV2; abundance: few; j_gene: TRBJ1-5; CDR3aa: ASSEVTGSNQPQH
v_gene: TRBV15; abundance: -; j_gene: TRBJ2-7; CDR3aa: ATSRGGSGAYEQY
v_gene: TRBV28; abundance: -; j_gene: TRBJ1-1; CDR3aa: ASRPHPATMNTEAF
v_gene: TRBV7-9; abundance: -; j_gene: TRBJ1-6; CDR3aa: ASSLPGQGSSYNSPLH
v_gene: TRBV19; abundance: -; j_gene: TRBJ2-1; CDR3aa: ASKGGEQF
v_gene: TRBV20-1; abundance: -; j_gene: TRBJ2-7; CDR3aa: SARVRDEQY
v_gene: TRBV9; abundance: -; j_gene: TRBJ1-2; CDR3aa: ASSELPGLTGNYGYT
v_gene: TRBV5-1; abundance: -; j_gene: TRBJ2-5; CDR3aa: ASSLGSQETQY
v_gene: TRBV6-1; abundance: -; j_gene: TRBJ1-2; CDR3aa: ASKEQAVGGYT
v_gene: TRBV4-1; abundance: -; j_gene: TRBJ2-7; CDR3aa: ASSPGTGKYEQY
v_gene: TRBV28; abundance: -; j_gene: TRBJ1-2; CDR3aa: ASSIQGFYGYT
v_gene: TRBV15; abundance: -; j_gene: TRBJ2-7; CDR3aa: ATSREQVETYEQY
v_gene: TRBV28; abundance: -; j_gene: TRBJ2-7; CDR3aa: ASSSSYEQY
v_gene: TRBV29-1; abundance: -; j_gene: TRBJ2-7; CDR3aa: SVALDRSSYEQY
v_gene: TRBV29-1; abundance: -; j_gene: TRBJ1-1; CDR3aa: SVRISTGVNTEAF
v_gene: TRBV10-1; abundance: -; j_gene: TRBJ2-7; CDR3aa: ASRWGTPYEQY
v_gene: TRBV29-1; abundance: -; j_gene: TRBJ1-2; CDR3aa: SVEGDRVYGYT
v_gene: TRBV19; abundance: -; j_gene: TRBJ2-7; CDR3aa: ASSIDWSRVYEQY
v_gene: TRBV5-1; abundance: -; j_gene: TRBJ2-1; CDR3aa: ASSLAGTSGLNEQF
v_gene: TRBV7-6; abundance: -; j_gene: TRBJ2-2; CDR3aa: ASSTRQGRGTGELF
v_gene: TRBV9; abundance: few; j_gene: TRBJ2-5; CDR3aa: ASSVGWTSGRAETQY
v_gene: TRBV4-1; abundance: -; j_gene: TRBJ2-2; CDR3aa: ASSQSGGGMMTGELF
v_gene: TRBV6-1; abundance: -; j_gene: TRBJ1-1; CDR3aa: ASSENRVWGEAF
v_gene: TRBV2; abundance: -; j_gene: TRBJ2-7; CDR3aa: ASSLGTGGGEQY
v_gene: TRBV25-1; abundance: -; j_gene: TRBJ1-2; CDR3aa: ASSYDRGYGYT
v_gene: TRBV29-1; abundance: -; j_gene: TRBJ2-1; CDR3aa: SVAPSSIRYNEQF
v_gene: TRBV14; abundance: -; j_gene: TRBJ1-1; CDR3aa: ASSPLGQADTEAF